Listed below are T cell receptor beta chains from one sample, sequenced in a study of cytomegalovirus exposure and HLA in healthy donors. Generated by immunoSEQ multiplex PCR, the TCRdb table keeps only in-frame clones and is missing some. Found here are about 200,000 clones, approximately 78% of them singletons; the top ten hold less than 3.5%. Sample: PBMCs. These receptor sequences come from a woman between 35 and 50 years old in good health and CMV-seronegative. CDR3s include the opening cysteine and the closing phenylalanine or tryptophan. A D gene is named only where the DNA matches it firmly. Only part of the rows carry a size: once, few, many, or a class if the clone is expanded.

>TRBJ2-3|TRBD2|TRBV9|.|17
CASSPGTSGRFSDTQYF
TGTGCCAGCAGCCCAGGGACTAGCGGGAGGTTTTCAGATACGCAGTATTTT
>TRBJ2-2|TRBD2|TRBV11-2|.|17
CASSFGLAGGKVGELFF
TGTGCCAGCAGCTTCGGACTAGCGGGAGGAAAGGTCGGGGAGCTGTTTTTT
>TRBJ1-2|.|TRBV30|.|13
CAWSGLSYYGYTF
TGTGCCTGGAGCGGGTTGTCATACTATGGCTACACCTTC
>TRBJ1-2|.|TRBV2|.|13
CASIQSANYGYTF
TGTGCCAGCATCCAATCAGCTAACTATGGCTACACCTTC
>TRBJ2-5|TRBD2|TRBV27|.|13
CASRTSGSFEQYF
TGTGCCAGTAGGACTAGCGGGAGTTTTGAGCAGTACTTC
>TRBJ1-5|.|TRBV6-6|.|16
CASSYGTRNSNQPQHF
TGTGCCAGCAGTTACGGGACACGCAATAGCAATCAGCCCCAGCATTTT
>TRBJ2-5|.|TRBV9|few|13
CASSVGQKETQYF
TGTGCCAGCAGCGTAGGACAGAAGGAGACCCAGTACTTC
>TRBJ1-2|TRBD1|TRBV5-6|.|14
CASSLGQGNYGYTF
TGTGCCAGCAGCTTAGGACAGGGAAACTATGGCTACACCTTC
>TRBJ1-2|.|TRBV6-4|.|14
CASSATLSNYGYTF
TGTGCCAGCAGTGCTACCTTATCCAACTATGGCTACACCTTC
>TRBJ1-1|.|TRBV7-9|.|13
CASSLQGNPEAFF
TGTGCCAGCAGCTTACAGGGGAACCCTGAAGCTTTCTTT
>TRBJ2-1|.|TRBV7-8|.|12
CASSSSSNEQFF
TGTGCCAGCAGCTCTAGCAGCAATGAGCAGTTCTTC
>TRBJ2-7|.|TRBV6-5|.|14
CASSYSPGSGEQYF
TGTGCCAGCAGTTACTCCCCGGGGTCGGGCGAGCAGTACTTC
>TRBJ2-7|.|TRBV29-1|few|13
CSVGELSSYEQYF
TGCAGCGTTGGGGAGCTATCCTCCTACGAGCAGTACTTC
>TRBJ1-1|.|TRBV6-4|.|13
CASSVIPWSEAFF
TGTGCCAGCAGTGTAATCCCCTGGTCGGAGGCTTTCTTT
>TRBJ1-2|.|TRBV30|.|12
CAWSVVRGGYTF
TGTGCCTGGAGTGTAGTGAGAGGCGGCTACACCTTC
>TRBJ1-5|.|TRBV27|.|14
CASSRPGINQPQHF
TGTGCCAGCAGCCGACCAGGAATCAATCAGCCCCAGCATTTT
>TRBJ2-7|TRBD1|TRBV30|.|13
CAWDKTGYYEQYF
TGTGCCTGGGATAAGACAGGGTACTACGAGCAGTACTTC
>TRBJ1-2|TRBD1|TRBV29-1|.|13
CSVRVGDSYGYTF
TGCAGCGTTCGAGTTGGGGACAGCTATGGCTACACCTTC
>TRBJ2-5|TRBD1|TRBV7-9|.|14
CASSRTGGEETQYF
TGTGCCAGCAGCCGGACAGGGGGCGAAGAGACCCAGTACTTC
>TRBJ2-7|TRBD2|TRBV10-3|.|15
CAISEIAGRAKEQYF
TGTGCCATCAGTGAGATTGCGGGGAGGGCTAAGGAGCAGTACTTC
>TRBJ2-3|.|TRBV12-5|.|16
CASGLVTSGTPDTQYF
TGTGCTAGTGGTTTGGTCACTTCAGGTACTCCGGATACGCAGTATTTT
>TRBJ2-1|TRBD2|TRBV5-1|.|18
CASSIAGTSGRGFNEQFF
TGCGCCAGCAGCATAGCCGGGACTAGCGGGAGGGGATTCAATGAGCAGTTCTTC
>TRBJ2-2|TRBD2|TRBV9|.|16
CASSVVAGGPGGELFF
TGTGCCAGCAGCGTAGTGGCGGGAGGGCCAGGCGGGGAGCTGTTTTTT
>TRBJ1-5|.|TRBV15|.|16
CATSRDPGTVNQPQHF
TGTGCCACCAGCAGAGACCCCGGGACTGTGAATCAGCCCCAGCATTTT
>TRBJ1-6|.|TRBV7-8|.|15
CASSSDGGFNSPLHF
TGTGCCAGCAGCTCGGACGGCGGGTTTAATTCACCCCTCCACTTT
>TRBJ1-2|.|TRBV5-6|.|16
CASSTGAGTSSYGYTF
TGTGCCAGCAGTACCGGGGCGGGGACGTCATCCTATGGCTACACCTTC
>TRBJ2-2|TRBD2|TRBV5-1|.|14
CASRLAVFTGELFF
TGCGCCAGCAGACTAGCGGTTTTCACCGGGGAGCTGTTTTTT
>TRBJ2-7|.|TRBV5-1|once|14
CASSRGWDTYEQYF
TGCGCCAGCAGCAGAGGCTGGGACACCTACGAGCAGTACTTC
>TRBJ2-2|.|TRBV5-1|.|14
CASSLHRVPGELFF
TGCGCCAGCAGCTTGCACAGGGTCCCCGGGGAGCTGTTTTTT
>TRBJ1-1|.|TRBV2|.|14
CASSLNGGNTEAFF
TGTGCCAGCAGTCTCAATGGGGGCAACACTGAAGCTTTCTTT
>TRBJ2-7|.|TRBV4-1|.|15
CASSQAQQPSYEQYF
TGCGCCAGCAGCCAAGCTCAACAACCCTCCTACGAGCAGTACTTC
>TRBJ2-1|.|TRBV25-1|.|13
CASSEFRYNEQFF
TGTGCCAGCAGTGAATTCAGATACAATGAGCAGTTCTTC
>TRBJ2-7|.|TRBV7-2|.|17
CASSLETRSQGAYEQYF
TGTGCCAGCAGCTTAGAGACCAGGAGCCAGGGTGCCTACGAGCAGTACTTC
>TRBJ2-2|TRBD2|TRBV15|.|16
CATSRGLAGNTGELFF
TGTGCCACCAGCCGCGGACTAGCGGGGAACACCGGGGAGCTGTTTTTT
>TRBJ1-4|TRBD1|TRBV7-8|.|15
CASSFPGGPLQKLFF
TGTGCCAGCAGCTTCCCAGGGGGGCCGCTTCAAAAACTGTTTTTT
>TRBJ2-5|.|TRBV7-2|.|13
CASSLSFQETQYF
TGTGCCAGCAGCTTATCATTTCAAGAGACCCAGTACTTC
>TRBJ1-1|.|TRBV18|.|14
CASSPGQGSREAFF
TGTGCCAGCTCACCAGGGCAGGGGTCTAGAGAAGCTTTCTTT
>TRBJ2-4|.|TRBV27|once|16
CASRIGRVDAKNIQYF
TGTGCCTCGAGGATAGGCAGGGTGGATGCCAAAAACATTCAGTACTTC
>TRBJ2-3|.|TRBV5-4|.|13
CASSGGRTDTQYF
TGTGCCAGCAGCGGTGGGAGGACAGATACGCAGTATTTT
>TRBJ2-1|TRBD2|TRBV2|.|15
CASSERRGTYNEQFF
TGTGCCAGCAGTGAACGGCGGGGGACCTACAATGAGCAGTTCTTC
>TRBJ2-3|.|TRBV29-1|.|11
CSLPAADTQYF
TGCAGCCTACCGGCGGCAGATACGCAGTATTTT